This T cell receptor (beta chain) was captured by sequencing in a study of regulatory T cells in long-lasting Graves disease. At least ten counts were recorded for this clonotype. Its antigen is unidentified. Construction of TCR beta libraries relied on iRepertoire HTBI primers and on Arm-PCR targeting CDR3 regions. One entry per CDR3 protein results from TCRdb running MiXCR on the multiplex PCR reads. The sample lists 400,000 to 450,000 distinct CDR3 sequences; roughly 17% were seen once. Noted time point: newly diagnosed GD, antithyroid drugs for less than 3 months. Isolated PBMC RNA provided the starting material for the TCR library. General observations from the study: Accuracy was perhaps lowered by the small sample size. Persistent disease was characterized by preferential usage of TRBV28, TRBJ1-2 and TRBJ2-5.

CDR3 length: 16 residues. V lost 1 base and J lost 2, with 11 bases in between. Germline V gene lookup returns CDR1 SNHLY and CDR2 FYNNEI. These data were also reused for a study on T cells in Graves' hyperthyroidism and ophthalmopathy.

The rearrangement joins TRBV2 to TRBJ2-2; D is unresolved. The source of this sequence is a woman aged 25 to 45 with Graves disease. The source was peripheral blood mononuclear cells (PBMCs), collected at new diagnosis, from a patient treated with antithyroid drugs. The CDR3 coding sequence is TGTGCCAGCAGTGAAGAAGAGATAGATAACACCGGGGAGCTGTTTTTT. Residues: CASSEEEIDNTGELFF.